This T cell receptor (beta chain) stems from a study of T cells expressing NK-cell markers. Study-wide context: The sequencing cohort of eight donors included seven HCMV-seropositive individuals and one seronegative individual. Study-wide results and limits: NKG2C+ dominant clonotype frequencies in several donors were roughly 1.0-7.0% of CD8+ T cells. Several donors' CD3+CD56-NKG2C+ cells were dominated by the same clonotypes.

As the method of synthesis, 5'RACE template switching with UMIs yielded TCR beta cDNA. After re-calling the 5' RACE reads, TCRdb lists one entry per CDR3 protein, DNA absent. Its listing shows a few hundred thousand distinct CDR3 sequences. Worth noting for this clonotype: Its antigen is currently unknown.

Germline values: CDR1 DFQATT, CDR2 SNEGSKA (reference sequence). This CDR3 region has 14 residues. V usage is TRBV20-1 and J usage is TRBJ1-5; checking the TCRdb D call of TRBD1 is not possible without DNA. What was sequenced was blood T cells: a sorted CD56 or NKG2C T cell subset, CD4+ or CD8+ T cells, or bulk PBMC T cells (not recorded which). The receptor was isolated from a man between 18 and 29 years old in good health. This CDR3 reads CSAKDRNSNQPQHF.